The 25 T cell receptor beta chains in this list originate from one sample, sequenced in a study of CD8+ T cells in alopecia areata. As for treatment: oral pan-JAK inhibitor, 5-10 mg twice daily. RNA, once extracted, was reverse transcribed into cDNA for use as the sequencing template. TCRdb's table, derived via immunoSEQ multiplex PCR, lists solely in-frame clones and lacks some. The repertoire holds some 190,000 clones, with approximately 72% as singletons. This material consisted of CD4+ T cells sorted from blood, taken at approximately week 44, from a patient treated with tofacitinib. All receptors come from a human donor with alopecia areata.

V gene TRBV2 combines with J gene TRBJ1-2; a weak D match, TRBD1 (6 bases). CDR1 and CDR2 (germline): SNHLY, FYNNEI. The CDR3 loop spans 11 amino acids. Trimming shortened V by 11 bases and J by 3 bases, and 10 bases separated the two germline ends. CDR3 sequence (DNA): TGTGCCTGCCACAGGGACTATGGCTACACCTTC. It is translated as CACHRDYGYTF. Together with reference TRBV2 and TRBJ1-2, the CDR3 gives the full variable domain: EPEVTQTPSHQVTQMGQEVILRCVPISNHLYFYWYRQILGQKVEFLVSFYNNEISEKSEIFDDQFSVERPDGSNFTLKIRSTKLEDSAMYFCACHRDYGYTFGSGTRLTVV.

A single count supports this clone. V and J are TRBV23-1 and TRBJ1-2; 7 nucleotides align to TRBD1. TRBV23-1 is placed among ORFs of uncertain function. J was trimmed by 4 bases and V by 3 bases; bases with no gene match: 20. The CDR3 is 19 residues long. The CDR3 loop is CASSQSPDCDRVPSYGYTF. CDR3 DNA sequence: TGCGCCAGCAGTCAGTCCCCCGACTGCGACAGGGTGCCTAGCTATGGCTACACCTTC.

The chain couples TRBV29-1 to TRBJ1-1, with D hard to call. With 6 bases removed from V and 3 bases from J, the gap between germline ends came to 11 bases. The germline gives CDR1 SQVTM, CDR2 ANQGSEA. This CDR3 has 12 residues. CDR3 region: CSVHGGDTEAFF. The CDR3 DNA follows: TGCAGCGTCCACGGTGGGGACACTGAAGCTTTCTTT.

The gene calls are TRBV5-1 and TRBJ1-1, with D hard to call. The CDR3 totals 13 residues. Trimming removed 0 bases from V and 3 bases from J, with 6 bases in between. In germline, CDR1 is SGHRS, CDR2 YFSETQ. CDR3 DNA sequence: TGCGCCAGCAGCTTGGCCGAGGACACTGAAGCTTTCTTT. This encodes CASSLAEDTEAFF.

This clone was observed a handful of times. J is TRBJ1-6 and V is TRBV5-1, with TRBD1 as a possible D gene (5 bases). Germline lookup yields CDR1 SGHRS and CDR2 YFSETQ. V was trimmed by 1 base and J by 7 bases, leaving 12 bases between them. The CDR3 has 15 amino acids. DNA for the CDR3: TGCGCCAGCAGCTTGATTGGAAAGGGGAATTCACCCCTCCACTTT. Translation: CASSLIGKGNSPLHF.

This chain uses TRBV29-1 with TRBJ2-7; possible D gene TRBD2, 5 bases. The CDR3 contains 14 residues. Germline V gene data show CDR1 as SQVTM and CDR2 as ANQGSEA. Trimming shortened V by 7 bases and J by 7 bases, and 23 bases separated the two germline ends. This chain's CDR3 is CSANLPGTVREQYF. CDR3 DNA: TGCAGCGCCAACCTACCGGGAACCGTTAGGGAGCAGTACTTC.

This chain connects TRBV29-1 to TRBJ1-5, with D unresolved. Germline V gives CDR1 SQVTM, CDR2 ANQGSEA. Trimming left V 0 bases short and J 5 bases short, with 8 bases between. The CDR3 consists of 13 residues. CDR3 bases: TGCAGCGTTGAAGACGGCCCTGATCAGCCCCAGCATTTT. The encoded protein is CSVEDGPDQPQHF. Full variable domain (remainder filled in from reference TRBV29-1 and TRBJ1-5): SAVISQKPSRDICQRGTSLTIQCQVDSQVTMMFWYRQQPGQSLTLIATANQGSEATYESGFVIDKFPISRPNLTFSTLTVSNMSPEDSSIYLCSVEDGPDQPQHFGDGTRLSIL.

This clone was counted between two and nine times. This chain uses TRBV5-1 with TRBJ1-6; D not resolved. CDR3 size: 16 residues. Germline lookup yields CDR1 SGHRS and CDR2 YFSETQ. The V end lost 0 bases, the J end lost 8 bases, and 15 bases lay between the germline ends. CDR3 nucleotides: TGCGCCAGCAGCTTGGTTGTAGGTAACTCGGATTCACCCCTCCACTTT. Translating it yields CASSLVVGNSDSPLHF.

The chain uses TRBV5-6 and TRBJ2-6; D unresolved. Trimming shortened V by 2 bases and J by 0 bases, and 12 bases separated the two germline ends. CDR1 is SGHDT, CDR2 YYEEEE, per germline. The CDR3 has 17 amino acids. This chain's CDR3 is CASSFGVADSGANVLTF. The CDR3 region has the DNA TGTGCCAGCAGCTTTGGGGTCGCTGACTCTGGGGCCAACGTCCTGACTTTC.

This rearrangement joins TRBV4-3 to TRBJ2-5; D tentatively reads TRBD1 or TRBD2 (6 bases each). The V gene lost 1 base and the J gene lost 0 bases, with 9 bases spanning the gap. The germline gives CDR1 LGHNA, CDR2 YSLEER. This CDR3 spans 15 amino acids. The CDR3 sequence: CASSQGGGYQETQYF. CDR3 coding DNA: TGCGCCAGCAGCCAAGGAGGGGGGTACCAAGAGACCCAGTACTTC.

The chain has TRBV5-1 and TRBJ1-2, with 9 bases matching TRBD1. The ends lost 0 bases at V and 3 bases at J; junction bases unmatched: 3. The CDR3 is made up of 15 amino acids. Per the germline V gene, CDR1 is SGHRS and CDR2 is YFSETQ. CDR3 residues: CASSLEGQGDYGYTF. Here the CDR3 DNA reads TGCGCCAGCAGCTTGGAGGGACAGGGCGACTATGGCTACACCTTC. Supplemented by reference TRBV5-1 and TRBJ1-2, the full variable domain reads KAGVTQTPRYLIKTRGQQVTLSCSPISGHRSVSWYQQTPGQGLQFLFEYFSETQRNKGNFPGRFSGRQFSNSRSEMNVSTLELGDSALYLCASSLEGQGDYGYTFGSGTRLTVV.

This chain connects TRBV29-1 to TRBJ1-1, with D unclear. The germline V gene encodes CDR1 SQVTM and CDR2 ANQGSEA. The CDR3 has 11 residues. The V end lost 6 bases, the J end lost 1 base, and 6 bases lay between the germline ends. The CDR3 region is CSVYTNTEAFF. CDR3 DNA sequence: TGCAGCGTCTACACGAACACTGAAGCTTTCTTT.

Worth noting for this clone: Other nucleotide sequences from this sample produce the same CDR3. The rearrangement links TRBV7-2 to TRBJ2-3; unclear D gene. V gave up 2 bases and J gave up 3 bases, with 3 bases separating them. CDR1 is SGHTA and CDR2 is FQGNSA in the germline V gene. The CDR3 consists of 12 residues. The CDR3 sequence is CASSLLTDTQYF. In DNA form, the CDR3 reads TGTGCCAGCAGCTTATTAACAGATACGCAGTATTTT. Filled out from reference TRBV7-2 and TRBJ2-3, the complete variable domain reads GAGVSQSPSNKVTEKGKDVELRCDPISGHTALYWYRQSLGQGLEFLIYFQGNSAPDKSGLPSDRFSAERTGGSVSTLTIQRTQQEDSAVYLCASSLLTDTQYFGPGTRLTVL.

V usage is TRBV5-1 and J usage is TRBJ1-2; tentatively, D is TRBD1 (5 bases). Germline assignment: CDR1 SGHRS and CDR2 YFSETQ. Trimming cost V 0 bases and J 8 bases, with 17 bases left between them. The CDR3 length is 15 residues. DNA of the CDR3: TGCGCCAGCAGCTTGGACGGGACTAAGACCGGGGGCTACACCTTC. Its protein product is CASSLDGTKTGGYTF.

This chain uses TRBV9 with TRBJ1-2; possibly TRBD1 for D (6 bases). The CDR3 length is 13 residues. Germline values: CDR1 SGDLS, CDR2 YYNGEE. Trimming shortened V by 4 bases and J by 1 base, and 8 bases separated the two germline ends. CDR3 bases: TGTGCCAGCAGCCACAGGGATAACTATGGCTACACCTTC. It translates to CASSHRDNYGYTF.

The rearrangement links TRBV29-1 to TRBJ1-1; D remains unclear. The CDR3 is made up of 12 amino acids. Germline CDR1 and CDR2: SQVTM and ANQGSEA. V lost 6 bases to trimming and J lost 6 bases, with 14 bases between them. The CDR3 DNA is TGCAGCGTCCCAACCGAGAGGGCTGAAGCTTTCTTT. Translated, it gives CSVPTERAEAFF.

V and J are TRBV5-1 and TRBJ2-3; D is perhaps TRBD1 (6 bases). The CDR3 runs 14 residues. The V gene's germline CDR1 is SGHRS and CDR2 YFSETQ. Deletions cut 3 bases from V and 5 bases from J, with 13 bases between. The CDR3 is CASSSRGGVDTQYF. CDR3 coding DNA: TGCGCCAGCAGCTCCCGTGGGGGCGTAGATACGCAGTATTTT.

This clone was detected a few times. The V and J genes are TRBV7-6 and TRBJ2-2, with unresolved D. Germline V gives CDR1 SGHVS, CDR2 FNYEAQ. The CDR3 covers 13 residues. V lost 5 bases and J 3 bases, leaving 7 bases between the germline ends. In DNA, the CDR3 is TGTGCCAGCAGCATGAGTGACACCGGGGAGCTGTTTTTT. This sequence encodes CASSMSDTGELFF.

V and J are TRBV27 and TRBJ1-2; the D gene is possibly TRBD1 (5 bases). Per the germline V gene, CDR1 is MNHEY and CDR2 is SMNVEV (reference sequence). This CDR3 spans 11 amino acids. V was pared by 5 bases and J by 7 bases, with 8 bases between. CDR3 protein: CASSKGTGYTF. CDR3 in DNA: TGTGCCAGCAGTAAAGGGACTGGCTACACCTTC.

The chain carries TRBV30 and TRBJ1-4; D gene unclear. The CDR3 is 13 residues long. The germline gives CDR1 GTSNPN, CDR2 SVGIG (reference sequence). V shed 6 bases and J shed 6 bases, with 14 bases lying between them. The DNA for the CDR3 is TGTGCCTGCGGAGATCTTCCACATGAAAAACTGTTTTTT. It specifies CACGDLPHEKLFF.

This clone was seen a handful of times. CDR3 region: CASRQFGVPYEQYF. In DNA, the CDR3 is TGCGCCAGCAGACAGTTCGGGGTCCCGTACGAGCAGTACTTC. This sequence joins TRBV5-1 and TRBJ2-7, with a tentative D call TRBD2 (5 bases). Trimming pared 5 bases from V and 4 bases from J, leaving 16 bases between. The CDR3 spans 14 residues. CDR1 SGHRS and CDR2 YFSETQ come from the germline V gene.

The chain employs TRBV11-3 and TRBJ2-2; no firm D call. V lost 1 base, J lost 4 bases, and 7 bases lay in between. The germline gives CDR1 SGHNT, CDR2 YENEEA. CDR3 size: 14 residues. The CDR3 region is CASSLGRITGELFF. The CDR3, as DNA: TGTGCCAGCAGCTTAGGTCGGATCACCGGGGAGCTGTTTTTT.

The genes are TRBV5-6 and TRBJ1-2; D uncertain. The CDR3 sequence is 13 residues long. V lost 4 bases and J lost 4, with 11 bases in between. From germline, CDR1 is SGHDT and CDR2 YYEEEE. The CDR3 sequence is CASSPKDAYGYTF. For the CDR3, the DNA is TGTGCCAGCAGCCCAAAGGACGCCTATGGCTACACCTTC.

This chain links TRBV29-1 with TRBJ2-5; D is unclear. This CDR3 is 12 amino acids long. V was pared by 7 bases and J by 5 bases, with 14 bases between. In germline, CDR1 is SQVTM, CDR2 ANQGSEA. The DNA for the CDR3 is TGCAGCGCCGAGGCCCTCGGGGAGACCCAGTACTTC. This codes for CSAEALGETQYF. Full variable domain (outside the CDR3, taken from reference TRBV29-1 and TRBJ2-5): SAVISQKPSRDICQRGTSLTIQCQVDSQVTMMFWYRQQPGQSLTLIATANQGSEATYESGFVIDKFPISRPNLTFSTLTVSNMSPEDSSIYLCSAEALGETQYFGPGTRLLVL.

The chain links TRBV30 to TRBJ1-3, with 7 bases fitting TRBD1. Per germline, CDR1 GTSNPN and CDR2 SVGIG (reference sequence). The junction had 2 bases not matched to a gene; V was cut back by 2 bases and J by 4 bases. The CDR3 extends over 13 amino acids. The CDR3 sequence: CAWSKGQGNTIYF. In nucleotides, the CDR3 is TGTGCCTGGAGTAAGGGACAGGGAAACACCATATATTTT.